A single TCR beta chain is shown here with its context. Seattle cases were enrolled at active infection and followed longitudinally. Original methodology: Amplification with reference gene primers provided the estimates of nucleated cell counts. Profiling relied on immunoSEQ multiplex PCR, and the TCRdb table lists in-frame clones only, not all of them. Clone size and V and J calls were adopted from that table, with D and trimming inferred from the DNA. The sample shows tens of thousands of clones, about 85% of them seen only once. This sample was included in a study of blood T cell repertoires in COVID-19. For the study at large: COVID-19 samples, acute and convalescent, were from the United States, Italy and Spain.

The germline V gene has CDR1 LNHNV and CDR2 YYDKDF (reference sequence). CDR3 length: 14 residues. With 0 bases removed from V and 9 bases from J, the gap between germline ends came to 12 bases. Source material: peripheral blood. The chain is built from TRBV15 and TRBJ2-1, with a tentative D call TRBD2 (5 bases). The sequence derives from a man aged 60 to 75 with COVID-19, enrolled during active disease. The CDR3 region is CATSRDRDPSEQFF. Here the CDR3 DNA reads TGTGCCACCAGCAGAGATCGGGATCCAAGTGAGCAGTTCTTC.